These 7 T cell receptor beta chains were sequenced from one sample in a study of CXCR3-negative and CXCR3-positive naive CD8 T cells (dated by TCRdb to the late 2010s). Sequenced on a NextSeq 550. The Human TCR Profiling Kit (MiLaboratory) was used to make UMI-labeled 5' RACE TRB cDNA libraries. Following reprocessing of the reads by TCRdb, the data hold one row per CDR3 protein sequence and no DNA is available. This sample's clone table shows 55,000 to 65,000 distinct CDR3 sequences. The top ten constitute about 4.5% of the sample. Specimen: naive CXCR3- CD8+ T cells from blood. Read against the paper, the sample's cell subset or site label means: CD45RO-CCR7+CD27+CD95- naive CD8+ T cells lacking CXCR3 (TNR3-). These receptor sequences come from a human donor in good health. Some clones in this sample may be carry-over from other donors' samples.

The chain joins TRBV28 to TRBJ2-7. CDR1 is MDHEN, CDR2 SYDVKM, per germline. This CDR3 has 12 residues. The CDR3 is CASLGSSYEQYF.

V usage is TRBV6-5 and J usage is TRBJ1-1. Germline CDR1 MNHEY, CDR2 SVGAGI. There are 13 residues in the CDR3. CDR3 region: CASSYRSGTEAFF.

V and J are TRBV29-1 and TRBJ2-5; TCRdb lists TRBD1, though no DNA is available to test this call. The CDR3 length is 15 residues. Germline loops: CDR1 SQVTM, CDR2 ANQGSEA. The CDR3 protein is CSVEESGQRLETQYF.

The rearrangement joins TRBV5-5 to TRBJ2-7. CDR1 is SGHKS, CDR2 YYEKEE, per germline (reference sequence). The CDR3 length is 14 residues. This chain's CDR3 is CASSLGTTPYEQYF.

The chain joins TRBV29-1 to TRBJ1-3. The CDR3 consists of 12 residues. Germline V gene data show CDR1 as SQVTM and CDR2 as ANQGSEA. This CDR3 reads CSVDGVGNTIYF. Using reference TRBV29-1 and TRBJ1-3 for the parts outside the CDR3, the full variable domain is SAVISQKPSRDICQRGTSLTIQCQVDSQVTMMFWYRQQPGQSLTLIATANQGSEATYESGFVIDKFPISRPNLTFSTLTVSNMSPEDSSIYLCSVDGVGNTIYFGEGSWLTVV.

This chain connects TRBV7-2 to TRBJ2-2; lacking DNA, the TRBD1 call made by TCRdb goes unchecked. The germline V gene has CDR1 SGHTA and CDR2 FQGNSA. The CDR3 is 18 residues long. The CDR3: CATETDQGDTSGTGELFF.

The V and J genes are TRBV14 and TRBJ2-2; the TCRdb call, TRBD2, lacks DNA for checking. This CDR3 spans 19 amino acids. In germline, CDR1 is SGHDN, CDR2 FVKESK. CDR3 region: CDSSQDRLAGGPDTGELFF.